This is a list of T cell receptor beta chains from one sample in a study of blood T cell repertoires in COVID-19. The data were produced by immunoSEQ multiplex PCR, yet TCRdb's version contains in-frame clones alone and is incomplete. The sample includes about 34,000 clones, more than 90% seen only once; the top ten take approximately 41%. Material: peripheral blood. These receptors all come from a man aged 55 to 70 with active or convalescent COVID-19. The CDR3 runs from the conserved cysteine through the conserved F or W. A D gene is named only where the DNA matches it firmly. Part of the rows lack a size; the others show once, few, many or a class for expanded clones.

clone_size j_call d_call v_call cdr3_aa cdr3_nt
- TRBJ2-7 TRBD1 TRBV11-2 CASSSPRDRGHEQYF TGTGCCAGCAGCTCCCCCCGAGACAGGGGCCACGAGCAGTACTTC
- TRBJ2-1 - TRBV2 CASTERLLYNEQFF TGTGCCAGCACGGAGCGGCTTTTGTACAATGAGCAGTTCTTC
- TRBJ2-2 - TRBV30 CAWSVGGTSHGELFF TGTGCCTGGAGTGTGGGGGGGACATCGCACGGGGAGCTGTTTTTT
- TRBJ2-7 TRBD2 TRBV30 CAWTSGSSYEQYF TGTGCCTGGACTAGCGGGAGCTCCTACGAGCAGTACTTC
- TRBJ2-3 - TRBV6-5 CASSSRRLGGADTQYF TGTGCCAGCAGTTCTCGAAGACTAGGGGGGGCAGATACGCAGTATTTT
- TRBJ1-5 - TRBV5-8 CASSSPGGRRNQPQHF TGTGCCAGCAGCTCGCCCGGGGGGAGGCGCAATCAGCCCCAGCATTTT
- TRBJ1-6 - TRBV11-2 CASSPTHSYYNSPLHF TGTGCCAGCAGCCCGACCCACAGTTACTATAATTCACCCCTCCACTTT
- TRBJ2-3 TRBD1 TRBV11-2 CASSNRQGPIDTQYF TGTGCCAGCAGCAACCGACAGGGTCCCATAGATACGCAGTATTTT
- TRBJ2-2 TRBD2 TRBV7-2 CASSLAGGPNTGELFF TGTGCCAGCAGCCTAGCGGGGGGACCTAACACCGGGGAGCTGTTTTTT
- TRBJ1-2 - TRBV7-2 CASSFIAGRGLYGYTF TGTGCCAGCAGCTTTATCGCGGGCAGGGGATTATACGGCTACACCTTC
once TRBJ2-2 - TRBV20-1 CSAGGFSGNLNTGELFF TGCAGTGCTGGTGGATTCTCCGGGAACTTGAACACCGGGGAGCTGTTTTTT
- TRBJ2-3 - TRBV20-1 CSASLGYTQYF TGCAGTGCTAGTCTCGGTTATACGCAGTATTTT
few TRBJ2-7 - TRBV4-3 CASSQDSEGYEQYF TGCGCCAGCAGCCAAGATAGTGAGGGATACGAGCAGTACTTC
- TRBJ2-7 - TRBV18 CASSPQRQSYEQYF TGTGCCAGCTCACCACAGAGACAGTCCTACGAGCAGTACTTC
- TRBJ2-7 - TRBV9 CASSVEEGAREQYF TGTGCCAGCAGCGTAGAGGAGGGGGCGCGCGAGCAGTACTTC
- TRBJ1-2 - TRBV11-1 CASSSGLREGGYTF TGTGCCAGCAGCTCCGGCCTCAGGGAAGGCGGCTACACCTTC
- TRBJ2-2 TRBD1 TRBV9 CASSPTTGTGELFF TGTGCCAGCAGCCCCACGACAGGGACCGGGGAGCTGTTTTTT
- TRBJ1-5 TRBD1 TRBV7-9 CASSFGTGFLGGNQPQHF TGTGCCAGCAGCTTCGGGACAGGATTCTTAGGGGGCAATCAGCCCCAGCATTTT
- TRBJ2-1 TRBD2 TRBV19 CASTRSGFYNEQFF TGTGCCAGTACCCGTAGCGGGTTTTACAATGAGCAGTTCTTC
- TRBJ2-1 TRBD2 TRBV6-1 CASSEVGGRGTYNEQFF TGTGCCAGCAGTGAAGTTGGCGGGAGAGGAACCTACAATGAGCAGTTCTTC
once TRBJ2-6 TRBD1 TRBV18 CASSPEQGGSGANVLTF TGTGCCAGCTCACCCGAACAGGGGGGCTCTGGGGCCAACGTCCTGACTTTC
- TRBJ2-2 - TRBV7-2 CASSLVTDLTGELFF TGTGCCAGCAGCTTAGTGACAGATCTCACCGGGGAGCTGTTTTTT
- TRBJ1-5 TRBD1 TRBV27 CASSPGQGLGNQPQHF TGTGCCAGCAGTCCGGGACAGGGGCTTGGCAATCAGCCCCAGCATTTT
- TRBJ1-2 - TRBV25-1 CASSDAVNYGYTF TGTGCCAGCAGTGATGCGGTTAACTATGGCTACACCTTC
- TRBJ2-1 - TRBV7-9 CASSPIRQSEQFF TGTGCCAGCAGCCCCATTCGCCAGTCTGAGCAGTTCTTC
- TRBJ2-1 - TRBV10-3 CATHKRVDNEQFF TGTGCCACCCATAAGAGGGTGGACAATGAGCAGTTCTTC
- TRBJ1-4 - TRBV5-1 CASSLGSPPNEKLFF TGCGCCAGCAGCTTGGGGAGCCCACCTAATGAAAAACTGTTTTTT
- TRBJ1-4 TRBD1 TRBV5-1 CASSLQGFGKELFF TGCGCCAGCAGCTTACAGGGGTTTGGGAAAGAACTGTTTTTT
- TRBJ2-7 - TRBV6-2/TRBV6-3 CASSYSKGSLLGQYF TGTGCCAGCAGTTACTCGAAAGGGAGCCTTCTTGGGCAGTACTTC
- TRBJ1-2 - TRBV6-5 CASRTGLLVGYTF TGTGCCAGCAGAACGGGTCTACTGGTGGGCTACACCTTC
- TRBJ1-1 - TRBV30 CACRLTPEAFF TGTGCCTGCAGGCTGACCCCTGAAGCTTTCTTT
- TRBJ2-3 TRBD2 TRBV5-1 CASSGISGGGTDTQYF TGCGCCAGCAGCGGTATTAGCGGGGGGGGCACAGATACGCAGTATTTT
- TRBJ2-3 - TRBV24-1 CATSDGREYTDTQYF TGTGCCACCAGTGACGGCAGGGAATACACAGATACGCAGTATTTT
- TRBJ2-7 - TRBV3-1/TRBV3-2 CASSPFRSPYEQYF TGTGCCAGCAGCCCCTTCCGGTCCCCCTACGAGCAGTACTTC
- TRBJ1-2 - TRBV28 CASSYPGPNYGYTF TGTGCCAGCAGTTATCCCGGTCCTAACTATGGCTACACCTTC
once TRBJ1-1 - TRBV19 CASSIPPTVVSTEAFF TGTGCCAGTAGTATCCCGCCAACCGTCGTCAGCACTGAAGCTTTCTTT
- TRBJ1-2 - TRBV7-2 CASSLTVPYGYTF TGTGCCAGCAGCTTGACAGTCCCCTATGGCTACACCTTC
- TRBJ1-5 TRBD1 TRBV6-2/TRBV6-3 CASSYTGTGVRGNQPQHF TGTGCCAGCAGTTACACCGGGACAGGGGTCCGGGGCAATCAGCCCCAGCATTTT
- TRBJ1-2 TRBD1 TRBV18 CASSQRSGTGNHYGYTF TGTGCCAGCTCACAGCGCTCCGGGACAGGGAACCACTATGGCTACACCTTC
- TRBJ2-7 TRBD1 TRBV5-1 CASSLWTGAYEQYF TGCGCCAGCAGCTTGTGGACAGGCGCCTACGAGCAGTACTTC
few TRBJ1-2 TRBD1 TRBV15 CATSREGQDRYGYTF TGTGCCACCAGCAGAGAGGGACAGGACCGCTATGGCTACACCTTC
- TRBJ1-2 - TRBV4-1 CASSQDRDNGYTF TGCGCCAGCAGCCAAGATAGAGACAATGGCTACACCTTC
- TRBJ2-5 - TRBV19 CASSRQGGIQYF TGTGCCAGTAGCCGACAGGGAGGAATCCAGTACTTC
- TRBJ2-5 - TRBV2 CASIDSRHQETQYF TGTGCCAGCATAGACAGTAGACACCAAGAGACCCAGTACTTC
- TRBJ2-2 TRBD2 TRBV12-5 CASGLTWTSGARGGELFF TGTGCTAGTGGTTTGACTTGGACTAGCGGGGCGAGGGGCGGGGAGCTGTTTTTT
- TRBJ2-1 TRBD2 TRBV19 CASSIGRGSSYNEQFF TGTGCCAGTAGTATAGGCCGCGGGAGCTCCTACAATGAGCAGTTCTTC
- TRBJ2-3 - TRBV6-5 CASSYSNRAPQDTQYF TGTGCCAGCAGTTACTCTAACAGGGCCCCACAAGATACGCAGTATTTT
- TRBJ1-2 TRBD1 TRBV5-1 CASSSWTGNYGYTF TGCGCCAGCAGCTCGTGGACAGGGAACTATGGCTACACCTTC
- TRBJ2-7 - TRBV3-1/TRBV3-2 CASSRALGGYSPYEQYF TGTGCCAGCAGCCGGGCCCTGGGGGGTTATAGCCCCTACGAGCAGTACTTC
- TRBJ1-1 - TRBV5-1 CASSRLAFGLMNTEAFF TGCGCCAGCAGCCGCTTAGCTTTTGGATTAATGAACACTGAAGCTTTCTTT
- TRBJ2-7 - TRBV6-6 CASSYSDSLYEQYF TGTGCCAGCAGTTACTCGGACTCATTATACGAGCAGTACTTC
- TRBJ1-4 - TRBV25-1 CASSESRSRNEKLFF TGTGCCAGCAGTGAATCTAGGTCCCGAAATGAAAAACTGTTTTTT
- TRBJ2-5 - TRBV2 CASRGDLQETQYF TGTGCCAGCAGGGGAGACCTTCAAGAGACCCAGTACTTC